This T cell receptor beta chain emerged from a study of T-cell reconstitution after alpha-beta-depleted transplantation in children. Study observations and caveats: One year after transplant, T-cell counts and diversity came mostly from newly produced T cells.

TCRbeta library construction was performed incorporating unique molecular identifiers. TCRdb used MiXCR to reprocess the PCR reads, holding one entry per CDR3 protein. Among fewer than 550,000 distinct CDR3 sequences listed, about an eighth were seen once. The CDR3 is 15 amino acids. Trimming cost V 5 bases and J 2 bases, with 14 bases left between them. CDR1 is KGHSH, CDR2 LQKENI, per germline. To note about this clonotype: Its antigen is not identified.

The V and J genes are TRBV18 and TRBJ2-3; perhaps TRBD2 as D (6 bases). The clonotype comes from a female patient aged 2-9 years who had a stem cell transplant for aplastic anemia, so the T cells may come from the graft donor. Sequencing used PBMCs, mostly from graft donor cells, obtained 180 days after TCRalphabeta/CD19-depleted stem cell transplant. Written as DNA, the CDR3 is TGTGCCAGCTCAAACGGGAGCCCCCTCACAGATACGCAGTATTTT. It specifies CASSNGSPLTDTQYF.